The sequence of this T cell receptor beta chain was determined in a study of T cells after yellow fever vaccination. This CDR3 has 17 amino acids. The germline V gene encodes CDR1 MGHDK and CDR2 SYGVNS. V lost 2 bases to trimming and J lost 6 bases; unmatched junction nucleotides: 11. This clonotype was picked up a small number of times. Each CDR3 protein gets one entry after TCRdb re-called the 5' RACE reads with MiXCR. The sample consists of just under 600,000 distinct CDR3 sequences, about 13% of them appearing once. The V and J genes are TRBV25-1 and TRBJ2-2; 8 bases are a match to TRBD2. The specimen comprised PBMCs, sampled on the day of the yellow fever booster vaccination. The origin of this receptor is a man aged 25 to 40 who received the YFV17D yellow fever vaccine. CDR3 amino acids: CASSEPGGAGRSGELFF. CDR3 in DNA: TGTGCCAGCAGTGAACCCGGGGGGGCGGGTAGATCCGGGGAGCTGTTTTTT.